Detailed here is one T cell receptor beta chain. Its antigen is unidentified. The V gene lost 3 bases and the J gene lost 11 bases, with 9 bases spanning the gap. Germline CDR1 reads SGHVS; CDR2 reads FQNEAQ. This CDR3 contains 11 residues. The sample belongs to a study of cytomegalovirus exposure and HLA in healthy donors. General study findings and limits: For presence/absence analyses, sequencing depth was assumed to be roughly uniform across donors.

Primers included in the PCR were 60 Vbeta and 13 Jbeta primers. Sequencing used immunoSEQ multiplex PCR; TCRdb keeps in-frame clones, though not all of them. Here the sample spans about 120,000 clones, 80% being singletons. The origin of this receptor is a female donor in good health and CMV-seropositive. The material sequenced was PBMCs. V and J are TRBV7-8 and TRBJ2-3, with D unclear. CDR3 sequence (DNA): TGTGCCAGCAGCTTGTCGATAGAGCAGTATTTT. This sequence encodes CASSLSIEQYF.